Here is one T cell receptor beta chain with its context. The conserved phenylalanine or tryptophan is not found at the CDR3 terminus, so this likely reflects a read error. In the study's own analysis: With immunoSEQ giving junction-only sequences and no quality scores, filtering differed. Libraries were prepared by immunoSEQ multiplex PCR; TCRdb keeps only in-frame clonotypes and omits some of them. V, J and clone size derive from that table, while D and trimming were established from the DNA sequence. The sample has some 530,000 clones; around 80% are singletons. This entry comes from a study of shared clonotypes between healthy human individuals. The CDR3 covers 13 residues. The V end was cut by 7 bases, the J end by 4 bases, with 12 bases between. Germline loops: CDR1 MDHEN, CDR2 SYDVKM.

The V and J genes are TRBV28 and TRBJ2-3; tentatively, D is TRBD1 or TRBD2 (6 bases each). This TCR derives from a woman aged 40 to 50 in good health. Some clones in this sample may be carry-over from other donors' samples. Sequencing used PBMCs. The CDR3 bases are TGTGCCAGCATGGACAGACTAGCAGATACGCAGTATCTT. Protein sequence: CASMDRLADTQYL.